This T cell receptor beta chain appears in the sequencing data of a study of blood T cell repertoires in COVID-19. Across the study: Sites across the United States, Italy and Spain contributed samples from acute and convalescent COVID-19. T cells, B-cell-depleted T cells, or PBMCs supplied cDNA or gDNA.

V dropped 4 bases and J dropped 2 bases, with 11 bases sitting between them. Germline lookup yields CDR1 SGHRS and CDR2 YFSETQ. This CDR3 spans 14 amino acids. Original methodology: The authors estimated nucleated cell counts from reference gene primer amplification. TCRdb keeps only in-frame clones here, not all; method: immunoSEQ multiplex PCR. That table furnishes V, J and clone size, whereas the DNA furnished D and trimming. The data hold roughly 100,000 clones, with about four fifths observed a single time. The V gene is TRBV5-1, the J gene TRBJ2-3; a weak D match, TRBD2 (5 bases). The sample comprised peripheral blood. This receptor was identified in a woman older than 75 with active or convalescent COVID-19. The CDR3 DNA sequence: TGCGCCAGCAGCAGAGGGAGAGCCACAGATACGCAGTATTTT. Translation: CASSRGRATDTQYF.